The 22 T cell receptor beta chains listed next were all sequenced from one sample in a study of T-cell memory formation after mild COVID-19. MiXCR was run by TCRdb on the 5' RACE reads, yielding one entry per CDR3 protein. The top ten hold 12% of the sample, which has about 470,000 distinct CDR3 sequences, roughly 18% seen once. The sample taken for sequencing was PBMCs or a T cell subset sorted from them (not recorded which). These receptors all stem from an adult woman who had mild COVID-19 (a few samples of this study predate the infection). Cell type and time point are not known.

This clonotype was observed once. The chain carries TRBV5-1 and TRBJ2-5; 11 bases line up with TRBD2. V gave up 4 bases and J gave up 1 base; unmatched junction bases: 6. CDR1 and CDR2 (germline): SGHRS, YFSETQ. CDR3 length: 16 residues. The CDR3 DNA sequence: TGCGCCAGCAGCCAATTCACTAGCGGGGGCCAAGAGACCCAGTACTTC. This codes for CASSQFTSGGQETQYF.

Only a few counts were recorded for this clonotype. The V call is TRBV6-2 or TRBV6-3, the J call TRBJ2-1; D ambiguous. The ends were cut back, 2 bases at V and 3 bases at J, with 14 bases in the middle. Germline CDR1 MNHEY, CDR2 SVGEGT. CDR3 length: 16 residues. The CDR3 reads CASSYPQQTSYNEQFF. Here the CDR3 DNA reads TGTGCCAGCAGTTACCCCCAACAGACCAGCTACAATGAGCAGTTCTTC.

This chain joins TRBV11-2 and TRBJ2-1; TRBD1 might be the D (6 bases). The germline V gene encodes CDR1 SGHAT and CDR2 FQNNGV. V lost 5 bases to trimming and J lost 6 bases, with 17 bases between them. The CDR3 consists of 15 residues. This CDR3 is CASSIPQGFGNEQFF. CDR3 in DNA: TGTGCCAGCAGCATACCCCAGGGGTTTGGCAATGAGCAGTTCTTC.

This clonotype was picked up a small number of times. This chain links TRBV6-5 with TRBJ2-5, with TRBD2 matching over 12 bases. Germline lookup yields CDR1 MNHEY and CDR2 SVGAGI. Losses at the gene ends were 4 bases for V and 5 bases for J; bases not matched to a gene: 8. The CDR3 extends over 16 amino acids. The chain's CDR3 is CASSSPPTSGSETQYF. Here the CDR3 DNA reads TGTGCCAGCAGTTCTCCTCCGACTAGCGGGAGTGAGACCCAGTACTTC.

For the CDR3, the DNA is TGTGCCAGCAGCGCCCAGGGGGTATATGGCTACACCTTC. Translated: CASSAQGVYGYTF. This chain links TRBV9 with TRBJ1-2, with 7 bases matching TRBD1. Germline values: CDR1 SGDLS, CDR2 YYNGEE. The CDR3 loop spans 13 amino acids. V gave up 3 bases and J gave up 5 bases; unmatched junction bases: 4.

The rearrangement uses TRBV7-9 and TRBJ1-1; TRBD1 agrees at 7 bases. CDR3 length: 15 amino acids. The germline V gene has CDR1 SEHNR and CDR2 FQNEAQ (reference sequence). With V trimmed by 4 bases and J by 5 bases, 10 bases remained unmatched. Written as DNA, the CDR3 is TGTGCCAGCAGCTACCTGACAGGGTCGGGGACTGAAGCTTTCTTT. This gives the protein CASSYLTGSGTEAFF. Combining the CDR3 with reference TRBV7-9 and TRBJ1-1 gives the whole variable domain DTGVSQNPRHKITKRGQNVTFRCDPISEHNRLYWYRQTLGQGPEFLTYFQNEAQLEKSRLLSDRFSAERPKGSFSTLEIQRTEQGDSAMYLCASSYLTGSGTEAFFGQGTRLTVV.

The chain employs TRBV25-1 and TRBJ2-7; 9 bases agree with TRBD1. The CDR3 runs to 12 residues. Looked up from germline, CDR1 is MGHDK and CDR2 is SYGVNS. The V segment lost 10 bases and the J segment 6 bases; nucleotides outside the gene matches: 7. The CDR3 region is CATTGQGIEQYF. In DNA form, the CDR3 reads TGTGCCACCACGGGACAGGGCATCGAGCAGTACTTC.

The sample holds a few counts of this clonotype. This chain joins TRBV6-5 and TRBJ2-1; D not resolved. Trimming left V 5 bases short and J 0 bases short, with 14 bases between. The length of the CDR3 is 16 residues. The V gene's germline CDR1 is MNHEY and CDR2 SVGAGI. The CDR3 DNA sequence: TGTGCCAGCAGTGACACCGCCATCGGCTCCTACAATGAGCAGTTCTTC. As protein: CASSDTAIGSYNEQFF.

The chain employs TRBV7-8 and TRBJ2-2; the D gene is possibly TRBD2 (5 bases). The CDR3 contains 15 residues. CDR1 is SGHVS and CDR2 is FQNEAQ in the germline V gene. Trimming took off 5 bases at V and 0 bases at J, with 10 bases between the two ends. The chain's CDR3 is CASSQSGTNTGELFF. The CDR3 DNA reads as TGTGCCAGCAGCCAGAGCGGTACGAACACCGGGGAGCTGTTTTTT.

The chain employs TRBV3-1 and TRBJ2-1; 8 bases line up with TRBD2. From germline, CDR1 is LGHDT and CDR2 YNNKEL (reference sequence). CDR3 length: 13 amino acids. With V trimmed by 0 bases and J by 15 bases, 7 bases remained unmatched. CDR3 loop: CASSQDGSGGPFF. The CDR3 region has the DNA TGTGCCAGCAGCCAAGATGGCAGCGGGGGACCGTTCTTC.

This clonotype showed up just a few times. The rearrangement uses TRBV7-2 and TRBJ2-2; TRBD2 aligns across 8 bases. CDR3 size: 15 residues. Trimming cost V 5 bases and J 4 bases; bases outside gene matches: 6. The V gene's germline CDR1 is SGHTA and CDR2 FQGNSA. In DNA form, the CDR3 reads TGTGCCAGCAGCCCAACGGGGGGGGGCACCGGGGAGCTGTTTTTT. Protein sequence: CASSPTGGGTGELFF.

This clonotype was seen only a few times. The CDR3 protein is CASSLDGGAGTQYF. CDR3 nucleotide sequence: TGCGCCAGCAGCTTGGATGGGGGCGCGGGGACCCAGTACTTC. The chain uses TRBV5-1 and TRBJ2-5, with a possible D match to TRBD1 (6 bases). The V gene lost 0 bases and the J gene lost 7 bases, with 13 bases spanning the gap. CDR1 and CDR2 (germline): SGHRS, YFSETQ. CDR3 length: 14 residues.

The rearrangement joins TRBV5-1 to TRBJ1-1; 7 bases agree with TRBD1. V dropped 4 bases and J dropped 1; count of bases not matched to a gene: 10. The CDR3 is 16 amino acids. Germline assignment: CDR1 SGHRS and CDR2 YFSETQ. CDR3 in amino acids: CASSRDRVVANTEAFF. CDR3 nucleotide sequence: TGCGCCAGCAGCCGTGACAGGGTAGTGGCGAACACTGAAGCTTTCTTT.

In this sample, this clonotype turned up a few times. V gene TRBV7-2 combines with J gene TRBJ1-1; weak D call: TRBD1 (5 bases). The CDR3 spans 14 residues. Germline values: CDR1 SGHTA, CDR2 FQGNSA. Trimming left V 1 base short and J 4 bases short, with 10 bases between. CDR3 nucleotide sequence: TGTGCCAGCAGCTTAGGCAGGGAGGGCACTGAAGCTTTCTTT. Its protein product is CASSLGREGTEAFF.

This clonotype was seen many times. The J gene is TRBJ1-1, the V gene TRBV18; D unclear. V was cut by 3 bases and J by 1 base, with 9 bases left in between. CDR1 is KGHSH, CDR2 LQKENI, per germline. This CDR3 has 14 residues. The CDR3 sequence is CASSPIPQNTEAFF. In nucleotides, the CDR3 is TGTGCCAGCTCACCTATCCCCCAGAACACTGAAGCTTTCTTT.

The gene calls are TRBV24-1 and TRBJ2-3, with TRBD2 matching over 9 bases. This CDR3 has 15 amino acids. The germline V gene has CDR1 KGHDR and CDR2 SFDVKD. V trimming: 1 base; J trimming: 6 bases; junction bases outside the gene matches: 4. This CDR3 reads CATSDFLAGEDTQYF. The CDR3 DNA follows: TGTGCCACCAGTGATTTTTTAGCGGGAGAGGATACGCAGTATTTT.

The chain carries TRBV30 and TRBJ2-2; the match to TRBD1 covers 11 bases. The V gene's germline CDR1 is GTSNPN and CDR2 SVGIG (reference sequence). V trimming: 1 base; J trimming: 3 bases; junction bases outside the gene matches: 1. There are 15 residues in the CDR3. CDR3: CAWSGGQGDTGELFF. The CDR3 DNA follows: TGTGCCTGGAGTGGGGGACAGGGGGACACCGGGGAGCTGTTTTTT. The full variable domain, its missing parts supplied by reference TRBV30 and TRBJ2-2, is SQTIHQWPATLVQPVGSPLSLECTVEGTSNPNLYWYRQAAGRGLQLLFYSVGIGQISSEVPQNLSASRPQDRQFILSSKKLLLSDSGFYLCAWSGGQGDTGELFFGEGSRLTVL.

This clonotype was counted between two and nine times. The V and J genes are TRBV5-1 and TRBJ1-1; tentative D call: TRBD1 (6 bases). Germline-derived CDR1 and CDR2 are SGHRS and YFSETQ. The V and J ends lost 3 bases and 8 bases respectively, with 14 bases between them. The CDR3 totals 13 residues. The chain's CDR3 is CASSYQGQGEAFF. CDR3 in DNA: TGCGCCAGCAGCTATCAGGGGCAGGGGGAAGCTTTCTTT.

This clonotype was detected many times. V is TRBV12-3 or TRBV12-4 and J is TRBJ2-1; TRBD1 agrees at 8 bases. The CDR3 covers 15 residues. Trimming removed 9 bases from V and 1 base from J; junction bases left unmatched: 8. CDR3 sequence: CASSPTGGSYNEQFF. The CDR3 coding sequence is TGTGCCAGTAGCCCTACAGGGGGTTCCTACAATGAGCAGTTCTTC.

This clonotype turned up a few times. The chain has TRBV12-3 or TRBV12-4 and TRBJ2-2, with 8 bases that match TRBD2. The CDR3 contains 18 residues. V lost 7 bases, J lost 6 bases, and 19 bases stayed unmatched. The CDR3 reads CASTRPLFQRGRAGELFF. CDR3 in DNA: TGTGCCAGCACCCGTCCGCTTTTTCAGCGGGGGAGGGCCGGGGAGCTGTTTTTT.

This clonotype was found a few times. Lacking the conserved final phenylalanine or tryptophan, this CDR3 likely reflects a read error. The DNA is left out, because the CDR3 cannot be placed on it with certainty; the CDR3 is given as TCRdb lists it. The chain links TRBV19 to TRBJ1-1. The CDR3 sequence runs 14 residues, both termini included. CDR1 is LNHDA, CDR2 SQIVND, per germline (reference sequence). CDR3 sequence: CASSNRGLRPGIVI.

In its sample, this clonotype was seen a few times. CDR3: CASSQDAGTDSYEQYF. The CDR3 DNA follows: TGCGCCAGCAGCCAAGACGCCGGGACAGACTCCTACGAGCAGTACTTC. The chain employs TRBV4-3 and TRBJ2-7; 7 bases are a match to TRBD1. Trimming took 0 bases from V and 0 from J; bases not matched to a gene: 5. Germline lookup yields CDR1 LGHNA and CDR2 YSLEER. The CDR3 length is 16 residues.